This is a list of T cell receptor beta chains from one sample in a study of beta chain features in type 1 diabetes. Sequencing was performed with immunoSEQ multiplex PCR; in TCRdb, only in-frame clones are kept and a portion is missing. The table has fewer than 45,000 clones, 66% seen once. Sequencing input: Tregs from blood. All receptors derive from a man younger than 40 with type 1 diabetes. Some clones in this sample may be carry-over from other donors' samples. Both conserved end residues are part of each CDR3. Each record gives: CDR3 length, J gene, V gene, clone size, D gene, CDR3 DNA, CDR3 protein. The D gene is left open where the match is weak. Clone size is not always given. Where it is, it says once, few, many or a class for expanded clones.

len: 15; j_gene: TRBJ2-3; v_gene: TRBV4-2; abundance: .; d_gene: .; CDR3nt: TGTGCCAGCAGCTGGGCCCCACGCTCCACAGATACGCAGTATTTT; CDR3aa: CASSWAPRSTDTQYF
len: 15; j_gene: TRBJ2-1; v_gene: TRBV4-3; abundance: .; d_gene: TRBD1; CDR3nt: TGCGCCAGCAGCCGAGTGGACAGGGGTCACAATGAGCAGTTCTTC; CDR3aa: CASSRVDRGHNEQFF
len: 14; j_gene: TRBJ2-7; v_gene: TRBV7-3; abundance: .; d_gene: .; CDR3nt: TGTGCCAGCAGCTCCCAGGGTGGGGCCTACGAGCAGTACTTC; CDR3aa: CASSSQGGAYEQYF
len: 15; j_gene: TRBJ2-1; v_gene: TRBV27; abundance: .; d_gene: .; CDR3nt: TGTGCCAGCCAAGGTGGGGGGTATGGGTACAATGAGCAGTTCTTC; CDR3aa: CASQGGGYGYNEQFF
len: 13; j_gene: TRBJ1-5; v_gene: TRBV6-5; abundance: medium-sized; d_gene: .; CDR3nt: TGTGCCAGCGGCGGGACTAGCAATCAGCCCCAGCATTTT; CDR3aa: CASGGTSNQPQHF
len: 12; j_gene: TRBJ1-2; v_gene: TRBV7-2; abundance: .; d_gene: .; CDR3nt: TGTGCCAGCAGCTTAAGGGCGGGGGGCTACACCTTC; CDR3aa: CASSLRAGGYTF
len: 19; j_gene: TRBJ1-5; v_gene: TRBV9; abundance: few; d_gene: .; CDR3nt: TGTGCCAGCAGCTGTGGATGGAACAGGATGACATATAGCAATCAGCCCCAGCATTTT; CDR3aa: CASSCGWNRMTYSNQPQHF
len: 14; j_gene: TRBJ1-1; v_gene: TRBV6-1; abundance: .; d_gene: .; CDR3nt: TGTGCCACGAGTGGCGTTCGGAGAGGGACTGAAGCTTTCTTT; CDR3aa: CATSGVRRGTEAFF
len: 16; j_gene: TRBJ2-1; v_gene: TRBV4-1; abundance: .; d_gene: TRBD2; CDR3nt: TGCGCCAGCAGCCAAGGCGGGAGGTTGGGGAGCAATGAGCAGTTCTTC; CDR3aa: CASSQGGRLGSNEQFF
len: 13; j_gene: TRBJ1-4; v_gene: TRBV5-1; abundance: few; d_gene: TRBD1; CDR3nt: TGCGCCAGCAGCTCACAGGGGGGGGAAAAACTGTTTTTT; CDR3aa: CASSSQGGEKLFF
len: 13; j_gene: TRBJ2-7; v_gene: TRBV18; abundance: few; d_gene: .; CDR3nt: TGTGCCAGCTCCGCGACGGCCTCGGGAGAGCAGTACTTC; CDR3aa: CASSATASGEQYF
len: 15; j_gene: TRBJ2-6; v_gene: TRBV29-1; abundance: .; d_gene: .; CDR3nt: TGCAGCGGTCGGACACGGTGGACTGGGGCCAACGTCCTGACTTTC; CDR3aa: CSGRTRWTGANVLTF
len: 16; j_gene: TRBJ1-3; v_gene: TRBV5-1; abundance: .; d_gene: .; CDR3nt: TGCGCCAGCAGCTTGAGGGCAGGGGTGGCTGGAAACACCATATATTTT; CDR3aa: CASSLRAGVAGNTIYF
len: 17; j_gene: TRBJ2-6; v_gene: TRBV7-3; abundance: few; d_gene: TRBD1; CDR3nt: TGTGCCAGCAGCCCGGGACAGCTCCCCTCTGGGGCCAACGTCCTGACTTTC; CDR3aa: CASSPGQLPSGANVLTF
len: 15; j_gene: TRBJ1-2; v_gene: TRBV7-2; abundance: .; d_gene: TRBD1; CDR3nt: TGTGCCAGCAGCTTTACCGGGACAGCGAACTATGGCTACACCTTC; CDR3aa: CASSFTGTANYGYTF
len: 14; j_gene: TRBJ1-2; v_gene: TRBV6-6; abundance: .; d_gene: .; CDR3nt: TGTGCCATCGGATACAGTCCTGATGACTATGGCTACACCTTC; CDR3aa: CAIGYSPDDYGYTF
len: 14; j_gene: TRBJ2-2; v_gene: TRBV7-3; abundance: .; d_gene: .; CDR3nt: TGTGCCAGCAGCTTAAGTCGAGGGCCCGGGGAGCTGTTTTTT; CDR3aa: CASSLSRGPGELFF
len: 16; j_gene: TRBJ2-5; v_gene: TRBV25-1; abundance: .; d_gene: TRBD2; CDR3nt: TGTGCCAGCAGTGAATACCGGTGGGGGGGGAAAGAGACCCAGTACTTC; CDR3aa: CASSEYRWGGKETQYF
len: 13; j_gene: TRBJ2-5; v_gene: TRBV28; abundance: .; d_gene: TRBD2; CDR3nt: TGTGCCGTAACGGGGGGTTCGAAGGAGACCCAGTACTTC; CDR3aa: CAVTGGSKETQYF
len: 14; j_gene: TRBJ1-1; v_gene: TRBV5-6; abundance: .; d_gene: .; CDR3nt: TGTGCCAGCAGCTTGAGAGGGCAGGGGTTTGAAGCTTTCTTT; CDR3aa: CASSLRGQGFEAFF
len: 13; j_gene: TRBJ1-2; v_gene: TRBV2; abundance: .; d_gene: TRBD1; CDR3nt: TGTGCCACGACGGACAGGGAGGTTGGTGGCTACACCTTC; CDR3aa: CATTDREVGGYTF
len: 16; j_gene: TRBJ2-5; v_gene: TRBV19; abundance: .; d_gene: .; CDR3nt: TGTGCCAGTAGTCCGAACGGACAGGGAGGGAAGGAGACCCAGTACTTC; CDR3aa: CASSPNGQGGKETQYF
len: 15; j_gene: TRBJ2-3; v_gene: TRBV7-9; abundance: few; d_gene: TRBD2; CDR3nt: TGTGCCAGCAGCATCCTAGCGGGGGCGACAGATACGCAGTATTTT; CDR3aa: CASSILAGATDTQYF
len: 14; j_gene: TRBJ2-3; v_gene: TRBV11-2; abundance: few; d_gene: TRBD2; CDR3nt: TGTGCCAGCAGAGCGGGGGTTAGCACAGATACGCAGTATTTT; CDR3aa: CASRAGVSTDTQYF
len: 13; j_gene: TRBJ1-5; v_gene: TRBV6-5; abundance: .; d_gene: TRBD1; CDR3nt: TGTGCCAGCAGCCGGACAGGACATCAGCCCCAGCATTTT; CDR3aa: CASSRTGHQPQHF
len: 13; j_gene: TRBJ2-1; v_gene: TRBV2; abundance: .; d_gene: .; CDR3nt: TGTGCCAGCAGGAGACTAGGGTTGGATGAGCAGTTCTTC; CDR3aa: CASRRLGLDEQFF
len: 14; j_gene: TRBJ1-1; v_gene: TRBV7-8; abundance: .; d_gene: .; CDR3nt: TGTGCCACCCTGCCTAGGTTGACAGCCTATGAAGCTTTCTTT; CDR3aa: CATLPRLTAYEAFF
len: 11; j_gene: TRBJ2-7; v_gene: TRBV5-1; abundance: .; d_gene: .; CDR3nt: TGCGCCAGCAGCTTGGAGGAGGTCCTGTACTTC; CDR3aa: CASSLEEVLYF
len: 16; j_gene: TRBJ1-2; v_gene: TRBV10-3; abundance: once; d_gene: .; CDR3nt: TGTGCCATCAGTGATTCGAATTATCGGGGTAGTCATGGCTACACCTTC; CDR3aa: CAISDSNYRGSHGYTF
len: 15; j_gene: TRBJ2-1; v_gene: TRBV11-2; abundance: .; d_gene: .; CDR3nt: TGTGCCAGCAGTCCCTCCGGGACTTTCGGCAATGAGCAGTTCTTC; CDR3aa: CASSPSGTFGNEQFF
len: 14; j_gene: TRBJ2-5; v_gene: TRBV9; abundance: .; d_gene: .; CDR3nt: TGTGCCAGCAGCGTCGGTCCAGGGAAAGAGACCCAGTACTTC; CDR3aa: CASSVGPGKETQYF
len: 14; j_gene: TRBJ2-3; v_gene: TRBV11-1; abundance: few; d_gene: TRBD1; CDR3nt: TGTGCCAGCAGCTTAACCGGGACAGCAGATACGCAGTATTTT; CDR3aa: CASSLTGTADTQYF
len: 15; j_gene: TRBJ2-7; v_gene: TRBV18; abundance: .; d_gene: TRBD2; CDR3nt: TGTGCCAGCTCACCAGGACTAGCGGGGGGTGGCGAGCAGTACTTC; CDR3aa: CASSPGLAGGGEQYF
len: 17; j_gene: TRBJ1-1; v_gene: TRBV27; abundance: .; d_gene: .; CDR3nt: TGTGCCAGCACCTCCCTGCGGTATAGCGGGCAGAACACTGAAGCTTTCTTT; CDR3aa: CASTSLRYSGQNTEAFF
len: 14; j_gene: TRBJ1-6; v_gene: TRBV7-2; abundance: .; d_gene: .; CDR3nt: TGTGCCAGCAGCTTAGCGAGAAGTTCTCCACCCCTCCACTTT; CDR3aa: CASSLARSSPPLHF